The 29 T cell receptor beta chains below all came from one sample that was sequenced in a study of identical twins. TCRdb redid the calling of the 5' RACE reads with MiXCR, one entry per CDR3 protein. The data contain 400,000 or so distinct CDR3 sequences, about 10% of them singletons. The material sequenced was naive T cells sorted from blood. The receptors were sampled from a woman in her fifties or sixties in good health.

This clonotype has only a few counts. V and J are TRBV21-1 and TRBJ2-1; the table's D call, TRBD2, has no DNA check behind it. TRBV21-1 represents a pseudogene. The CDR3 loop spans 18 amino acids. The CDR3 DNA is TGTGCCAGCAGCGGGAGGACTAGCGGGAGTAATACCTACAATGAGCAGTTCTTC. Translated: CASSGRTSGSNTYNEQFF.

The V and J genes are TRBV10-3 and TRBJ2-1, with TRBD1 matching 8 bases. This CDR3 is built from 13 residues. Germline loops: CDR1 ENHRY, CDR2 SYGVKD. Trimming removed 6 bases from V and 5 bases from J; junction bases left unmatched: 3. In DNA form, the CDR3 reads TGTGCCATCAGGCGACAGGGGAACAATGAGCAGTTCTTC. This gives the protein CAIRRQGNNEQFF.

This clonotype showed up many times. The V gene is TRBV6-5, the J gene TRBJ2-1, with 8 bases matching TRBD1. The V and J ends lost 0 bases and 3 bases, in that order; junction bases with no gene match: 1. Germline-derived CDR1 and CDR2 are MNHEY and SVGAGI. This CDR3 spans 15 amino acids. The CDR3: CASSYSGTGYNEQFF. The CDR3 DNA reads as TGTGCCAGCAGTTACTCCGGGACAGGCTACAATGAGCAGTTCTTC.

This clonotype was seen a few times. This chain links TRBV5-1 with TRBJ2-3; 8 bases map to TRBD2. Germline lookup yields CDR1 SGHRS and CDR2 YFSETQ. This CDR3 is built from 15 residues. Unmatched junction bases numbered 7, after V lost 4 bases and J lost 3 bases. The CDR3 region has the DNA TGCGCCAGCAGCCCGGACGGGAGGGCTACAGATACGCAGTATTTT. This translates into CASSPDGRATDTQYF.

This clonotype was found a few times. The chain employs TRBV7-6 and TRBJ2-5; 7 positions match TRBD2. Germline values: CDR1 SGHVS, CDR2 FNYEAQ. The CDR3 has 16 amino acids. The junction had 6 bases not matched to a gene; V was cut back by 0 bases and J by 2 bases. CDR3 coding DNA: TGTGCCAGCAGCTTAGCGTCTCTAGCGGCACAAGAGACCCAGTACTTC. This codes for CASSLASLAAQETQYF.

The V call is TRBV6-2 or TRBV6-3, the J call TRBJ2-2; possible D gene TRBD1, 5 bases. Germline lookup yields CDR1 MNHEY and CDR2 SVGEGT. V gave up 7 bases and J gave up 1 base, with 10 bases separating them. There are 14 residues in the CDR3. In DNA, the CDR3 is TGTGCCAGCATCAGGGTGGGGAACACCGGGGAGCTGTTTTTT. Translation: CASIRVGNTGELFF.

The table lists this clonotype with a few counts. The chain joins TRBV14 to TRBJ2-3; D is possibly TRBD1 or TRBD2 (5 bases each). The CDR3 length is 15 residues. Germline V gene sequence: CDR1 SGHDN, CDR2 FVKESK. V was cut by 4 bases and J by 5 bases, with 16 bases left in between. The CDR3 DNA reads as TGTGCCAGCAGCCCCTGGGACCTGGAGGTAGATACGCAGTATTTT. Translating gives CASSPWDLEVDTQYF.

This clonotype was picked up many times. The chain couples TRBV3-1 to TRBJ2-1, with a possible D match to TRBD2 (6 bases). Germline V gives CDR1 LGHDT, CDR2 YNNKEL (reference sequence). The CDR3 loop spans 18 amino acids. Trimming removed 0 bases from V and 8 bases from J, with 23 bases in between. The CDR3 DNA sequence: TGTGCCAGCAGCCAAGAACTACCGCGGGGCCTTTCGTGGGATGAGCAGTTCTTC. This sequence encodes CASSQELPRGLSWDEQFF.

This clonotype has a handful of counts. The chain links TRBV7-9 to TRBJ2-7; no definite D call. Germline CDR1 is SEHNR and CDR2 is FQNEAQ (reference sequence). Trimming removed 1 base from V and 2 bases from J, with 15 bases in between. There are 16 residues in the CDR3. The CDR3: CASSLGTPALAYEQYF. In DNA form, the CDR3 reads TGTGCCAGCAGCTTAGGAACCCCCGCCCTGGCCTACGAGCAGTACTTC. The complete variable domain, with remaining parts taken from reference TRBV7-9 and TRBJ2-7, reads DTGVSQNPRHKITKRGQNVTFRCDPISEHNRLYWYRQTLGQGPEFLTYFQNEAQLEKSRLLSDRFSAERPKGSFSTLEIQRTEQGDSAMYLCASSLGTPALAYEQYFGPGTRLTVT.

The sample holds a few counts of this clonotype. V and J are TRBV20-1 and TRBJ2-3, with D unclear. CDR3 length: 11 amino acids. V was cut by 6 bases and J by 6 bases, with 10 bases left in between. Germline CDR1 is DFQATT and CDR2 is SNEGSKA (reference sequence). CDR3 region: CSALWRDTQYF. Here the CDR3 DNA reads TGCAGTGCCCTATGGCGGGATACGCAGTATTTT.

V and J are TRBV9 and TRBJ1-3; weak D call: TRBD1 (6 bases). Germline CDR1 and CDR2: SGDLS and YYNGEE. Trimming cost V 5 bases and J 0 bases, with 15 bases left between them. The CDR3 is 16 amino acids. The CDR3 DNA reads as TGTGCCAGCAGTATCTCCGGGACAAACTCTGGAAACACCATATATTTT. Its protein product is CASSISGTNSGNTIYF. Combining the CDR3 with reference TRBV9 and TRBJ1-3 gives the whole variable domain DSGVTQTPKHLITATGQRVTLRCSPRSGDLSVYWYQQSLDQGLQFLIQYYNGEERAKGNILERFSAQQFPDLHSELNLSSLELGDSALYFCASSISGTNSGNTIYFGEGSWLTVV.

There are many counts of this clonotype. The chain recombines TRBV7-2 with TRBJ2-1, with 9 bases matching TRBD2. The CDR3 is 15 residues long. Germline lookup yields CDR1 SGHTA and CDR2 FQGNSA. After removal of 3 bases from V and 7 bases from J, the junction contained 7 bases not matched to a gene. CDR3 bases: TGTGCCAGCAGCTTGGGAGCGGGAGGTAAGAATGAGCAGTTCTTC. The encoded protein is CASSLGAGGKNEQFF.

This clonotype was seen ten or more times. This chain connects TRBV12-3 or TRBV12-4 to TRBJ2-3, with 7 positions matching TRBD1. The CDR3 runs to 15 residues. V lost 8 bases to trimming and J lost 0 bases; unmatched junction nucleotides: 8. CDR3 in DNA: TGTGCCAGCCTAACAGGGGAAACTAGCACAGATACGCAGTATTTT. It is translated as CASLTGETSTDTQYF.

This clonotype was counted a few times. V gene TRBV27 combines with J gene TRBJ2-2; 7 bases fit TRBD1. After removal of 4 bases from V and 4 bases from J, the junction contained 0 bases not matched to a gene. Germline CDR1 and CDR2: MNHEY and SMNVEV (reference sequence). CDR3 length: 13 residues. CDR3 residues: CASSWTGTGELFF. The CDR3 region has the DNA TGTGCCAGCAGTTGGACAGGCACCGGGGAGCTGTTTTTT.

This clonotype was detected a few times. CDR3 nucleotide sequence: TGTGCCAGCAGTCCAATAGAGGGCCACGAGCAGTACGTC. Its protein is CASSPIEGHEQYV. This chain joins TRBV27 and TRBJ2-7, with D possibly matching TRBD2 (5 bases). The length of the CDR3 is 13 residues. Germline assignment: CDR1 MNHEY and CDR2 SMNVEV (reference sequence). V was shortened by 5 bases and J by 5 bases, with 13 bases between the two germline ends.

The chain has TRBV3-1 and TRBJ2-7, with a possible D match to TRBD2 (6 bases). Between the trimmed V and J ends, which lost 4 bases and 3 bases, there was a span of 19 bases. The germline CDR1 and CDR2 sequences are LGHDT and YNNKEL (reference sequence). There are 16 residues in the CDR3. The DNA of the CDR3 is TGTGCCAGCAGCCTAAAATCCGGGACTTATGGCTACGAGCAGTACTTC. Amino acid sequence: CASSLKSGTYGYEQYF.

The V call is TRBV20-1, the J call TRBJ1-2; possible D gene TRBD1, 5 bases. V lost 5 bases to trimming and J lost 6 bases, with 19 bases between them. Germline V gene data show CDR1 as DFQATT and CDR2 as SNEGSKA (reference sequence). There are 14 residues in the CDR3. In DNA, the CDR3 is TGCAGTGCTTTGGTACGGGGGGGAGACGATGGCTACACCTTC. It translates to CSALVRGGDDGYTF.

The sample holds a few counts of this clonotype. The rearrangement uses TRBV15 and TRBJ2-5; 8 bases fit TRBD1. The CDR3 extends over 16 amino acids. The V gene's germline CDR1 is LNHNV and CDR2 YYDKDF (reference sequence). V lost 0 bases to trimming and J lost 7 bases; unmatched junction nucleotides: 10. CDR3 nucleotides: TGTGCCACCAGCAGAGATGATGGCAGGGGGCATGTGACCCAGTACTTC. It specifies CATSRDDGRGHVTQYF.

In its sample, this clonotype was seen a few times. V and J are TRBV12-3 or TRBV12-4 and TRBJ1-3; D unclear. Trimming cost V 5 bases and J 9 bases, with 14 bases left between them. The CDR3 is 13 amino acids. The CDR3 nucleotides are TGTGCCAGCAGTCCCATGTTTGGTGGCACCATATATTTT. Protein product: CASSPMFGGTIYF.

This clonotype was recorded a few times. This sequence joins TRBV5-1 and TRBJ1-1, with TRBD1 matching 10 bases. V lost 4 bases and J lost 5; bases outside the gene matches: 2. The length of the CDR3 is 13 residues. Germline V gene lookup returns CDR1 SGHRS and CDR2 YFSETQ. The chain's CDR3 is CASSEDRGTEAFF. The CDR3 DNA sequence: TGCGCCAGCAGCGAGGACAGGGGGACTGAAGCTTTCTTT.

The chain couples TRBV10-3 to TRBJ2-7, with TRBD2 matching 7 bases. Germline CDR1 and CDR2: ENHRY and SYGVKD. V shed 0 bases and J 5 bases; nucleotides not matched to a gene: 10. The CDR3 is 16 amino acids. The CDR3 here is CAISESGRGGSNEQYV. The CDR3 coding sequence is TGTGCCATCAGTGAGTCTGGGCGGGGCGGGAGCAACGAGCAGTACGTC.

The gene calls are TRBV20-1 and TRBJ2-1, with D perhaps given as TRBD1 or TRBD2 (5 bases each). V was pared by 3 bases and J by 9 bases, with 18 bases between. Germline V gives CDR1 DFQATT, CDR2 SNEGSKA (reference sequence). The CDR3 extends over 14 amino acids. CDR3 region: CSASSLEVRGEQFF. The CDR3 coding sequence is TGCAGTGCTAGTTCACTAGAGGTGAGGGGTGAGCAGTTCTTC.

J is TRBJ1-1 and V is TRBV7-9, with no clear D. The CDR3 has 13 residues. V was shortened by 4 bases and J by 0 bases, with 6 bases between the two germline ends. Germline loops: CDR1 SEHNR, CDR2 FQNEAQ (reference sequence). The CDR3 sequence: CASSSSLNTEAFF. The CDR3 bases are TGTGCCAGCAGCTCGTCACTGAACACTGAAGCTTTCTTT. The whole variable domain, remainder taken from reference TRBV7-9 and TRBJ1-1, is DTGVSQNPRHKITKRGQNVTFRCDPISEHNRLYWYRQTLGQGPEFLTYFQNEAQLEKSRLLSDRFSAERPKGSFSTLEIQRTEQGDSAMYLCASSSSLNTEAFFGQGTRLTVV.

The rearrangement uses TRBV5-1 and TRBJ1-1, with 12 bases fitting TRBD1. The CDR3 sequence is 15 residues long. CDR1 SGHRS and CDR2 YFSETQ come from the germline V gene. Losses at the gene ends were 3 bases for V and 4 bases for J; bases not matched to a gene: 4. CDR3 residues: CASSWGQGASTEAFF. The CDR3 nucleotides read TGCGCCAGCAGCTGGGGACAGGGGGCGAGCACTGAAGCTTTCTTT.

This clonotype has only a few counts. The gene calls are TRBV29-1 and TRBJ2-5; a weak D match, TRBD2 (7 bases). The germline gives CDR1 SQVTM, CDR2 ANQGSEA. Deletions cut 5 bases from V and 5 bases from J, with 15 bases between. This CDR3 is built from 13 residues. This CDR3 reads CSVWWGGGETQYF. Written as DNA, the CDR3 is TGCAGCGTTTGGTGGGGGGGGGGCGAGACCCAGTACTTC.

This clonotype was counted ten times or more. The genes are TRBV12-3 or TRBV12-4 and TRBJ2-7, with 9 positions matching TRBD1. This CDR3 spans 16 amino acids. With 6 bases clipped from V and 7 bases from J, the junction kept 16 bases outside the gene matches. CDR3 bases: TGTGCCAGCAGCACGATGGGGGGACAGGGAGGGGAAGAGCAGTACTTC. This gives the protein CASSTMGGQGGEEQYF.

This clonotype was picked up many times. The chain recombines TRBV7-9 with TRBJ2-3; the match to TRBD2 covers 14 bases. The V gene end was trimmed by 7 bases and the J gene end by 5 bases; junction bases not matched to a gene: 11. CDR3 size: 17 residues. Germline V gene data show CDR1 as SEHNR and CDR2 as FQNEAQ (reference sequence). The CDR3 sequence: CASTLSTSGRAGDTQYF. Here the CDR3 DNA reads TGTGCCAGCACCCTCTCGACTAGCGGGAGGGCCGGAGATACGCAGTATTTT.

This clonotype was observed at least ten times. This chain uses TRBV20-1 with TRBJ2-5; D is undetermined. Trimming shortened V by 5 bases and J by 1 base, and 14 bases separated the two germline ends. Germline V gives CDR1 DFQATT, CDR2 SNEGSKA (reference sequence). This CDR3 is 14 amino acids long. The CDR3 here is CSAARTEIQETQYF. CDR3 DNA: TGCAGTGCTGCAAGAACAGAGATCCAAGAGACCCAGTACTTC.

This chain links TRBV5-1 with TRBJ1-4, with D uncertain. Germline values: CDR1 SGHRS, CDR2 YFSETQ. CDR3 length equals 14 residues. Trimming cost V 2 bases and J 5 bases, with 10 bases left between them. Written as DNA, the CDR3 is TGCGCCAGCAGCTTCTTTTCGGCAAATGAAAAACTGTTTTTT. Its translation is CASSFFSANEKLFF.